This TCR beta chain was retrieved from a study of cytomegalovirus exposure and HLA in healthy donors. In the PCR, 60 Vbeta and 13 Jbeta primers were used. Clones were sequenced by immunoSEQ multiplex PCR, and TCRdb holds only the in-frame ones, with some missing. This table has over 70,000 clones, more than 70% appearing once. This clone was seen a few times. The receptor was isolated from a male donor in good health and CMV-seropositive. Material for sequencing was PBMCs.

Written as DNA, the CDR3 is TGTGCCAGCAGTTTGGGCAGGGGGTACCAAGAGACCCAGTACTTC. It encodes CASSLGRGYQETQYF. This chain connects TRBV28 to TRBJ2-5, with 7 bases identical to TRBD1. CDR1 is MDHEN, CDR2 SYDVKM, per germline. The CDR3 has 15 residues. V lost 3 bases to trimming and J lost 0 bases; unmatched junction nucleotides: 4. The complete variable domain, with remaining parts taken from reference TRBV28 and TRBJ2-5, reads DVKVTQSSRYLVKRTGEKVFLECVQDMDHENMFWYRQDPGLGLRLIYFSYDVKMKEKGDIPEGYSVSREKKERFSLILESASTNQTSMYLCASSLGRGYQETQYFGPGTRLLVL.